This is a list of T cell receptor beta chains from one sample in a study of T cells in Graves' hyperthyroidism and ophthalmopathy. TCRdb analysed the multiplex PCR reads with MiXCR anew, one entry per CDR3 protein. The sample has about 200,000 distinct CDR3 sequences, around 17% seen once. The sample comprised blood. These receptors were taken from a woman aged 50 to 65 with Graves' hyperthyroidism. Both conserved end residues are part of each CDR3. D genes are given only for firm matches. Clone sizes are given selectively: once, few, many, or a class where the clone is expanded.

v_gene	abundance	j_gene	d_gene	CDR3aa	CDR3nt
TRBV12-3/TRBV12-4	many	TRBJ2-1	TRBD2	CASSHTSGAHNEQFF	TGTGCCAGCAGCCACACTAGCGGGGCCCACAATGAGCAGTTCTTC
TRBV10-3	few	TRBJ1-3	TRBD1	CAISDRGGNTIYF	TGTGCCATCAGTGACAGGGGGGGAAACACCATATATTTT
TRBV2	many	TRBJ2-5	-	CASSEGRVETQYF	TGTGCCAGCAGTGAGGGTAGGGTGGAGACCCAGTACTTC
TRBV3-1	many	TRBJ1-6	-	CASSQRTDNSPLHF	TGTGCCAGCAGCCAAAGGACAGATAATTCACCCCTCCACTTT
TRBV4-2	many	TRBJ2-3	TRBD1	CASSPWTGGMADTQYF	TGTGCCAGCAGCCCTTGGACAGGGGGCATGGCAGATACGCAGTATTTT
TRBV27	few	TRBJ2-1	-	CASSSGSNEQFF	TGTGCCAGCAGTTCCGGGAGCAATGAGCAGTTCTTC
TRBV30	-	TRBJ1-1	-	CAWIRWFRGNEAFF	TGTGCCTGGATTAGGTGGTTTAGGGGTAATGAAGCTTTCTTT
TRBV10-1	many	TRBJ2-2	-	CASSGDTGELFF	TGCGCCAGCAGTGGGGACACCGGGGAGCTGTTTTTT
TRBV28	few	TRBJ2-1	TRBD2	CASSLVAGGLYNEQFF	TGTGCCAGCAGTTTAGTGGCGGGAGGTCTCTACAATGAGCAGTTCTTC
TRBV5-1	many	TRBJ1-5	-	CASSPGDIGNQPQHF	TGCGCCAGCAGCCCTGGAGACATAGGCAATCAGCCCCAGCATTTT
TRBV6-1	few	TRBJ2-6	-	CASSDWGGANVLTF	TGTGCCAGCAGTGATTGGGGTGGGGCCAACGTCCTGACTTTC
TRBV2	many	TRBJ1-1	TRBD1	CASRRTGDYTEAFF	TGTGCCAGCAGGAGGACAGGGGACTACACTGAAGCTTTCTTT
TRBV5-6	few	TRBJ2-7	TRBD1	CASSLDTGTAAEEQYF	TGTGCCAGCAGCTTGGACACCGGGACAGCGGCTGAGGAGCAGTACTTC
TRBV27	many	TRBJ2-7	TRBD1	CASSLRQGANYEQYF	TGTGCCAGCAGTCTTCGACAGGGGGCAAACTACGAGCAGTACTTC
TRBV7-9	-	TRBJ1-5	-	CASSLTGLESNQPQHF	TGTGCCAGCAGCTTGACAGGTCTTGAATCGAATCAGCCCCAGCATTTT
TRBV27	-	TRBJ2-6	-	CASSGPGANVLTF	TGTGCCAGCAGTGGCCCTGGGGCCAACGTCCTGACTTTC
TRBV7-9	many	TRBJ2-7	TRBD2	CASSDGLAGGNSYEQYF	TGTGCCAGCAGCGACGGACTAGCGGGAGGTAATTCCTACGAGCAGTACTTC
TRBV9	-	TRBJ2-1	TRBD2	CASSVELADYNEQFF	TGTGCCAGCAGCGTAGAACTAGCGGATTACAATGAGCAGTTCTTC
TRBV20-1	many	TRBJ1-1	-	CSARDINSRNTEAFF	TGCAGTGCTAGAGATATCAATTCGAGGAACACTGAAGCTTTCTTT
TRBV7-9	-	TRBJ2-1	TRBD2	CASSSPAGTGPGLAGDIAYNEQFF	TGTGCCAGCAGCTCCCCAGCTGGGACAGGGCCCGGACTAGCGGGAGACATAGCCTACAATGAGCAGTTCTTC
TRBV11-3	-	TRBJ1-3	TRBD1	CASSLGTAGNTIYF	TGTGCCAGCAGCCTCGGGACAGCTGGAAACACCATATATTTT
TRBV3-1	few	TRBJ1-5	-	CASGQDAGVGQPQHF	TGTGCCAGCGGCCAAGATGCGGGAGTCGGTCAGCCCCAGCATTTT
TRBV11-1	-	TRBJ1-2	-	CASSADRTIYGYTF	TGTGCCAGCAGCGCGGACCGCACAATCTATGGCTACACCTTC
TRBV18	many	TRBJ2-7	-	CASSPSRDGAYEQYF	TGTGCCAGCTCCCCCAGCCGGGACGGAGCCTACGAGCAGTACTTC
TRBV4-1	-	TRBJ1-3	TRBD1	CASSQGQGANGNTIYF	TGCGCCAGCAGCCAAGGACAGGGGGCCAACGGAAACACCATATATTTT
TRBV11-2	few	TRBJ2-3	-	CASSNPLRVGTDTQYF	TGTGCCAGCAGCAACCCCTTGCGGGTAGGCACAGATACGCAGTATTTT
TRBV5-6	many	TRBJ2-3	-	CASSLGSGDTQYF	TGTGCCAGCAGCTTGGGGAGTGGCGATACGCAGTATTTT
TRBV30	few	TRBJ1-2	-	CAWRSAGVFLYGYTF	TGTGCCTGGAGATCGGCAGGGGTGTTCTTGTATGGCTACACCTTC
TRBV18	-	TRBJ1-1	TRBD1	CASSPGTGLGEAFF	TGTGCCAGCTCACCTGGGACAGGCCTAGGGGAAGCTTTCTTT
TRBV11-3	many	TRBJ2-7	-	CASSLVHEQYF	TGTGCCAGCAGCTTAGTCCACGAGCAGTACTTC
TRBV7-8	few	TRBJ2-7	-	CASSLEVGRYEQYF	TGTGCCAGCAGCTTAGAGGTGGGGCGGTACGAGCAGTACTTC
TRBV27	once	TRBJ1-5	-	CASSLVGQPQHF	TGTGCCAGCAGTTTAGTAGGTCAGCCCCAGCATTTT
TRBV7-3	-	TRBJ2-7	TRBD2	CASRWTSDYEQYF	TGTGCCAGCAGATGGACTAGCGACTACGAGCAGTACTTC
TRBV6-1	many	TRBJ1-5	TRBD1	CASRPDRGGQPQHF	TGTGCCAGCAGACCAGACAGGGGAGGTCAGCCCCAGCATTTT
TRBV18	many	TRBJ2-1	-	CASSPPTAVGNEQFF	TGTGCCAGCTCACCACCGACCGCAGTGGGCAATGAGCAGTTCTTC
TRBV7-3	-	TRBJ2-5	-	CASSLRREYGETQYF	TGTGCCAGCAGCTTAAGACGGGAGTACGGAGAGACCCAGTACTTC
TRBV14	-	TRBJ2-7	-	CASSERMDSTYEQYF	TGTGCCAGCAGCGAAAGAATGGACTCAACCTACGAGCAGTACTTC
TRBV7-2	-	TRBJ2-1	-	CASSTGLLQFF	TGTGCCAGCAGCACGGGACTTCTGCAGTTCTTC
TRBV29-1	-	TRBJ1-1	-	CTGVVNTEAFF	TGCACCGGAGTGGTGAACACTGAAGCTTTCTTT
TRBV12-5	many	TRBJ2-6	TRBD1	CASGLHTGGESGANVLTF	TGTGCTAGTGGTTTACATACAGGGGGCGAGTCTGGGGCCAACGTCCTGACTTTC
TRBV28	-	TRBJ1-2	-	CASSPRQTYGYTF	TGTGCCAGCAGTCCACGGCAAACCTATGGCTACACCTTC
TRBV29-1	many	TRBJ1-2	-	CSVQLGPNYGYTF	TGCAGCGTCCAACTGGGACCTAACTATGGCTACACCTTC
TRBV4-1	-	TRBJ2-5	-	CASSQDQEVAGPHQETQYF	TGCGCCAGCAGCCAAGATCAGGAGGTGGCAGGCCCTCACCAAGAGACCCAGTACTTC
TRBV10-3	many	TRBJ2-6	-	CAISEYMTGANVLTF	TGTGCCATCAGTGAATACATGACTGGGGCCAACGTCCTGACTTTC
TRBV28	many	TRBJ1-3	-	CASIPTVGGNTIYF	TGTGCCAGCATTCCTACGGTGGGCGGAAACACCATATATTTT
TRBV7-9	few	TRBJ2-2	-	CASSLEATNTGELFF	TGTGCCAGCAGCTTAGAGGCCACTAACACCGGGGAGCTGTTTTTT
TRBV20-1	many	TRBJ2-1	TRBD2	CSARVASGRPQFF	TGCAGTGCTAGAGTAGCTAGCGGGAGACCACAGTTCTTC
TRBV9	few	TRBJ2-5	TRBD2	CASSVAWTSRETQYF	TGTGCCAGCAGCGTAGCTTGGACTAGTAGAGAGACCCAGTACTTC